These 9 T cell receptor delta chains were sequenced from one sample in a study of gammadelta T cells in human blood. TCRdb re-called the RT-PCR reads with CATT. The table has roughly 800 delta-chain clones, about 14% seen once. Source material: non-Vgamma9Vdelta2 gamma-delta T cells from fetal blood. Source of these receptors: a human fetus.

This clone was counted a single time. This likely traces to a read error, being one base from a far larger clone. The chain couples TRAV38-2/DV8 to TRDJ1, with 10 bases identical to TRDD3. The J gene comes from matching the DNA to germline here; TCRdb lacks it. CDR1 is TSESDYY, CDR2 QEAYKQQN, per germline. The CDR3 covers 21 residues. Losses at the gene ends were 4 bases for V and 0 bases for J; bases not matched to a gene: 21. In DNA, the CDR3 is TGTGCTTATAGGTGGGGGGCCTACTCAGTACTGGGGGATTCCTACACCGATAAACTCATCTTT. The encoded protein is CAYRWGAYSVLGDSYTDKLIF.

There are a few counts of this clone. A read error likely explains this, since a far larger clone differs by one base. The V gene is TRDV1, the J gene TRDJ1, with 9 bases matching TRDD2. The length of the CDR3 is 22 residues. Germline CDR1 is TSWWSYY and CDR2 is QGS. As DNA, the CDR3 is TGTGCTCTTGGGGAACTGAGACCTCCCTTCCTACGGAGGGGGACCCACACCGATGAACTCATCTTT. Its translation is CALGELRPPFLRRGTHTDELIF.

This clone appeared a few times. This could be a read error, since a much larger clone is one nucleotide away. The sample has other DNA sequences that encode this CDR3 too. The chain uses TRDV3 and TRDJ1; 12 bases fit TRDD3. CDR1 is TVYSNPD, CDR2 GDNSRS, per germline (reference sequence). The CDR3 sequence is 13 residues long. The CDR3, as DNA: TGCGCCGCTACTGGGGGATACAGCGATAAACTCATCTTT. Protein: CAATGGYSDKLIF.

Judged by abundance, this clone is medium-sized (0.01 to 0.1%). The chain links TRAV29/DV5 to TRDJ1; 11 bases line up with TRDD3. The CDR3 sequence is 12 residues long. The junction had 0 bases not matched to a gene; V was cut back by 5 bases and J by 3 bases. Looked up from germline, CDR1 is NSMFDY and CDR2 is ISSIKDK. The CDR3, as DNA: TGTGCAGCTGGGGGATACGCCGATAAACTCATCTTT. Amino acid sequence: CAAGGYADKLIF.

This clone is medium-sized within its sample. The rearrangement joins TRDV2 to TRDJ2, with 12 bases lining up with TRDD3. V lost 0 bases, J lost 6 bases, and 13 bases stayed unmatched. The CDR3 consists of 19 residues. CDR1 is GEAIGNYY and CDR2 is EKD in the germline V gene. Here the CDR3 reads CACDTGGNWGILVAAQLFF. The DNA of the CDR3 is TGTGCCTGTGACACCGGGGGTAACTGGGGGATACTTGTGGCAGCACAACTCTTCTTT.

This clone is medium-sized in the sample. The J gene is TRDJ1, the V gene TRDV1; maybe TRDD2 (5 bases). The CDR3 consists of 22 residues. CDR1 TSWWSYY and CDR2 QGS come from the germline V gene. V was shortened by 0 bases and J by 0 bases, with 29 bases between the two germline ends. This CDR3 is CALGELPIPRLHPSRYTDKLIF. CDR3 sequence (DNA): TGTGCTCTTGGGGAACTCCCCATTCCTCGGCTCCATCCCAGTCGGTACACCGATAAACTCATCTTT.

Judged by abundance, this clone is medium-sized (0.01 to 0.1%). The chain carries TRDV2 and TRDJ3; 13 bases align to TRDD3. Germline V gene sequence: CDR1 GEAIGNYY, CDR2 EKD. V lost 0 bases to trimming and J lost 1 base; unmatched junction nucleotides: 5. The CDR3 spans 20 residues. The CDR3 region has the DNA TGTGCCTGTGACACCCTACTGGGGGATACGCATTCCTGGGACACCCGACAGATGTTTTTC. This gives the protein CACDTLLGDTHSWDTRQMFF.

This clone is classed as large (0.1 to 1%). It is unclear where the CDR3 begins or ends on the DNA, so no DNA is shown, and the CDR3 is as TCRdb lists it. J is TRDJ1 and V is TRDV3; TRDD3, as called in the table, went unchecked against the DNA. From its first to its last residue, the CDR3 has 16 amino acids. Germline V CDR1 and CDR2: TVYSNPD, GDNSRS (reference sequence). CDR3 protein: CAFPTGGYSCTDKLIF.

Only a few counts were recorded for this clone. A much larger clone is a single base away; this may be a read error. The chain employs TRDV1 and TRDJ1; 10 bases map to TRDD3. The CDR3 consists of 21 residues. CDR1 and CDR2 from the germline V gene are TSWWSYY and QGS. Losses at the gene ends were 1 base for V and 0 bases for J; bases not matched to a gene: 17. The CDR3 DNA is TGTGCTCTTGGGGAACCGTTCCTACCAGATTCTACTGGGGGATACACCGATAAACTCATCTTT. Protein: CALGEPFLPDSTGGYTDKLIF.